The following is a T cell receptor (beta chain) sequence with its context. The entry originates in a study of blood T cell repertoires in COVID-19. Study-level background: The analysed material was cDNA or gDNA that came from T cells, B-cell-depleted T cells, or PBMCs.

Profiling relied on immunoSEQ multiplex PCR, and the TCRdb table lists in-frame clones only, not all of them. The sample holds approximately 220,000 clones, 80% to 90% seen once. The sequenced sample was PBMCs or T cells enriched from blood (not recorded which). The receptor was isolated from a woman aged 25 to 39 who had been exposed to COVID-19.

In nucleotides, the CDR3 is TGTGCCAGCAGTCGTAGCCCCGTGAACACTGAAGCTTTCTTT. It specifies CASSRSPVNTEAFF. This chain uses TRBV6-5 with TRBJ1-1; no firm D call. Germline V gene data show CDR1 as MNHEY and CDR2 as SVGAGI. The length of the CDR3 is 14 residues. Trimming removed 5 bases from V and 0 bases from J, with 10 bases in between.